Below are 22 T cell receptor beta chains sequenced from a single sample in a study of identifying expanded T cells in peripheral blood. The method was immunoSEQ multiplex PCR; TCRdb's version includes in-frame clones alone and lacks a portion of them. The sample lists about 76,000 clones; about 83% were seen once. Material for sequencing was blood. These receptors were obtained from a person between 18 and 70 years old in good health.

The V call is TRBV5-4, the J call TRBJ2-1, with no clear D. This CDR3 region has 15 residues. Trimming took off 4 bases at V and 0 bases at J, with 11 bases between the two ends. The germline V gene encodes CDR1 SGHNT and CDR2 YYREEE (reference sequence). CDR3 coding DNA: TGTGCCAGCAGCCAAGATCCTAGCTCCTACAATGAGCAGTTCTTC. It specifies CASSQDPSSYNEQFF.

The chain couples TRBV27 to TRBJ1-1, with D tentatively TRBD1 (5 bases). V lost 4 bases to trimming and J lost 7 bases, with 19 bases between them. Germline lookup yields CDR1 MNHEY and CDR2 SMNVEV (reference sequence). There are 15 residues in the CDR3. The CDR3: CASSSLQDIAYEAFF. DNA for the CDR3: TGTGCCAGCAGTTCCCTCCAGGACATAGCATATGAAGCTTTCTTT.

The CDR3 bases are TGTGCCAGCAGCCCCTCCCGGGTCGCCCAAGAGACCCAGTACTTC. Its translation is CASSPSRVAQETQYF. V and J are TRBV7-2 and TRBJ2-5; D gene uncertain. V lost 5 bases to trimming and J lost 1 base, with 14 bases between them. The germline CDR1 and CDR2 sequences are SGHTA and FQGNSA. This CDR3 is 15 amino acids long. Filled out from reference TRBV7-2 and TRBJ2-5, the complete variable domain reads GAGVSQSPSNKVTEKGKDVELRCDPISGHTALYWYRQSLGQGLEFLIYFQGNSAPDKSGLPSDRFSAERTGGSVSTLTIQRTQQEDSAVYLCASSPSRVAQETQYFGPGTRLLVL.

The chain links TRBV6-1 to TRBJ2-7; D remains ambiguous. CDR3 length: 15 residues. CDR1 is MNHNS, CDR2 SASEGT, per germline. Trimming shortened V by 1 base and J by 0 bases, and 10 bases separated the two germline ends. CDR3 nucleotides: TGTGCCAGCAGTGAAGTGCCTGAAAGCTCCTACGAGCAGTACTTC. Residues: CASSEVPESSYEQYF.

The sample holds a few counts of this clone. The rearrangement uses TRBV28 and TRBJ2-2; D is unclear. Germline V gene sequence: CDR1 MDHEN, CDR2 SYDVKM. Trimming stripped 2 bases from V and 5 bases from J, with 3 bases between. CDR3 length: 12 amino acids. The CDR3 region is CASSLETGELFF. CDR3 in DNA: TGTGCCAGCAGTTTAGAAACCGGGGAGCTGTTTTTT.

This chain links TRBV15 with TRBJ2-7, with unresolved D. Trimming took 3 bases from V and 3 from J, leaving 9 bases between them. The germline V gene has CDR1 LNHNV and CDR2 YYDKDF (reference sequence). The CDR3 runs 13 residues. CDR3 sequence (DNA): TGTGCCACCAGCAGGGACCCCCGCTACGAGCAGTACTTC. Its translation is CATSRDPRYEQYF.

The genes are TRBV5-1 and TRBJ2-1; TRBD2 matches 9 bases. This CDR3 comprises 16 residues. Germline trimming cut 3 bases from V and 8 bases from J; bases unmatched to any gene: 12. From germline, CDR1 is SGHRS and CDR2 YFSETQ. The CDR3 DNA is TGCGCCAGCAGCTCGGTTTTAGCGGGAGCGACCCATGAGCAGTTCTTC. The encoded protein is CASSSVLAGATHEQFF. The variable domain in full, completed from reference TRBV5-1 and TRBJ2-1, reads KAGVTQTPRYLIKTRGQQVTLSCSPISGHRSVSWYQQTPGQGLQFLFEYFSETQRNKGNFPGRFSGRQFSNSRSEMNVSTLELGDSALYLCASSSVLAGATHEQFFGPGTRLTVL.

The rearrangement links TRBV30 to TRBJ1-4; D gene uncertain. Deletions cut 4 bases from V and 8 bases from J, with 14 bases between. The CDR3 contains 13 residues. Germline loops: CDR1 GTSNPN, CDR2 SVGIG (reference sequence). In nucleotides, the CDR3 is TGTGCCTGGAATCCGGGCTTAGGGGAAAAACTGTTTTTT. Protein product: CAWNPGLGEKLFF.

The rearrangement joins TRBV19 to TRBJ2-3; 9 bases map to TRBD1. V lost 6 bases and J lost 0; bases outside the gene matches: 10. This CDR3 is 17 amino acids long. Germline V gives CDR1 LNHDA, CDR2 SQIVND (reference sequence). The CDR3 reads CASSATGGAVSTDTQYF. For the CDR3, the DNA is TGTGCCAGTAGCGCTACAGGGGGCGCTGTCAGCACAGATACGCAGTATTTT.

CDR3 amino acids: CATKGQDSYEQYF. CDR3 DNA sequence: TGTGCCACCAAGGGACAGGACTCCTACGAGCAGTACTTC. The chain joins TRBV15 to TRBJ2-7, with 8 bases aligning to TRBD1. Per the germline V gene, CDR1 is LNHNV and CDR2 is YYDKDF (reference sequence). After removal of 7 bases from V and 0 bases from J, the junction contained 2 bases not matched to a gene. This CDR3 has 13 amino acids.

The V gene is TRBV7-8, the J gene TRBJ2-5; D is undetermined. The CDR3 has 14 residues. Germline CDR1 and CDR2: SGHVS and FQNEAQ. Between the trimmed V and J ends, which lost 5 bases and 3 bases, there was a span of 13 bases. Written as DNA, the CDR3 is TGTGCCAGCAGCCATGTGACTGGAAAAGAGACCCAGTACTTC. Protein sequence: CASSHVTGKETQYF.

V is TRBV13 and J is TRBJ2-1, with TRBD2 matching over 10 bases. V trimming: 1 base; J trimming: 2 bases; junction bases outside the gene matches: 2. In germline, CDR1 is PRHDT, CDR2 FYEKMQ (reference sequence). The CDR3 has 16 residues. The CDR3 DNA reads as TGTGCCAGCAGCTTAGATACTAGCGGGACCTACAATGAGCAGTTCTTC. Protein sequence: CASSLDTSGTYNEQFF. The full variable domain, with the rest looked up from reference TRBV13 and TRBJ2-1, is AAGVIQSPRHLIKEKRETATLKCYPIPRHDTVYWYQQGPGQDPQFLISFYEKMQSDKGSIPDRFSAQQFSDYHSELNMSSLELGDSALYFCASSLDTSGTYNEQFFGPGTRLTVL.

V gene TRBV6-1 combines with J gene TRBJ1-5, with D uncertain. The CDR3 spans 15 residues. V lost 2 bases to trimming and J lost 7 bases, with 15 bases between them. Germline CDR1 reads MNHNS; CDR2 reads SASEGT. Written as DNA, the CDR3 is TGTGCCAGCAGTGAAAACGGATGGGAGGGACAGCCCCAGCATTTT. Residues: CASSENGWEGQPQHF.

The genes are TRBV19 and TRBJ1-5; 9 bases fit TRBD1. This CDR3 has 13 amino acids. Per germline, CDR1 LNHDA and CDR2 SQIVND (reference sequence). V shed 8 bases and J 7 bases; nucleotides not matched to a gene: 6. CDR3 DNA sequence: TGTGCCAGTTCTAGACAGGGGGGGCAGCCCCAGCATTTT. Translated: CASSRQGGQPQHF.

This clone has only one observation. The chain joins TRBV25-1 to TRBJ2-7; TRBD2 is a possible D gene (6 bases). Germline V gene lookup returns CDR1 MGHDK and CDR2 SYGVNS. V was cut by 5 bases and J by 3 bases, with 11 bases left in between. The CDR3 length is 13 residues. CDR3 DNA: TGTGCCAGCAGTTTAGCGGTACTCTACGAGCAGTACTTC. Encoded protein: CASSLAVLYEQYF.

This clone was counted a few times. The chain joins TRBV7-2 to TRBJ2-7; 7 nucleotides match TRBD2. Germline lookup yields CDR1 SGHTA and CDR2 FQGNSA. The CDR3 consists of 15 residues. J was trimmed by 7 bases and V by 2 bases; bases with no gene match: 11. This CDR3 reads CASSLREGLVSEQYF. As DNA, the CDR3 is TGTGCCAGCAGCTTAAGGGAGGGCCTAGTTAGTGAGCAGTACTTC.

This clone has at least ten counts. V usage is TRBV4-3 and J usage is TRBJ2-7; the D is unclear. Trimming took off 1 base at V and 3 bases at J, with 13 bases between the two ends. This CDR3 region has 15 residues. Germline CDR1 LGHNA, CDR2 YSLEER. CDR3 in DNA: TGCGCCAGCAGCCAAGGGGTGGAGTCTTACTACGAGCAGTACTTC. It specifies CASSQGVESYYEQYF.

J is TRBJ2-5 and V is TRBV4-1; D is possibly TRBD1 or TRBD2 (6 bases each). Trimming left V 4 bases short and J 5 bases short, with 14 bases between. There are 14 residues in the CDR3. CDR1 is MGHRA, CDR2 YSYEKL, per germline. This CDR3 reads CASSPRGAGETQYF. For the CDR3, the DNA is TGCGCCAGCAGCCCGAGGGGGGCCGGGGAGACCCAGTACTTC.

The genes are TRBV28 and TRBJ1-4; TRBD1 agrees at 8 bases. This CDR3 is built from 14 residues. Germline assignment: CDR1 MDHEN and CDR2 SYDVKM. V trimming: 6 bases; J trimming: 11 bases; junction bases outside the gene matches: 11. CDR3 region: CASSPPTTGVKLFF. The CDR3 DNA reads as TGTGCCAGCAGCCCTCCGACGACAGGGGTGAAACTGTTTTTT.

This clone was seen a single time. This chain links TRBV9 with TRBJ2-3; no clear D gene. Deletions cut 0 bases from V and 1 base from J, with 3 bases between. The CDR3 has 13 residues. CDR1 and CDR2 (germline): SGDLS, YYNGEE. The CDR3 loop is CASSVGGTDTQYF. The CDR3 DNA reads TGTGCCAGCAGCGTAGGAGGCACAGATACGCAGTATTTT.

This clone was seen only once. The chain is built from TRBV5-6 and TRBJ1-2; a possible D gene is TRBD1 (5 bases). Germline CDR1 reads SGHDT; CDR2 reads YYEEEE. V was shortened by 1 base and J by 2 bases, with 6 bases between the two germline ends. The CDR3 has 13 residues. The CDR3 nucleotides read TGTGCCAGCAGCTTGCCAGGGAACTATGGCTACACCTTC. This encodes CASSLPGNYGYTF.

The gene calls are TRBV18 and TRBJ1-4, with D perhaps matching TRBD1 (6 bases). The germline V gene has CDR1 KGHSH and CDR2 LQKENI. The CDR3 is 15 residues long. The V gene lost 6 bases and the J gene lost 0 bases, with 11 bases spanning the gap. CDR3 sequence: CASSSTGPTNEKLFF. The CDR3, as DNA: TGTGCCAGCTCGTCTACAGGGCCAACTAATGAAAAACTGTTTTTT.